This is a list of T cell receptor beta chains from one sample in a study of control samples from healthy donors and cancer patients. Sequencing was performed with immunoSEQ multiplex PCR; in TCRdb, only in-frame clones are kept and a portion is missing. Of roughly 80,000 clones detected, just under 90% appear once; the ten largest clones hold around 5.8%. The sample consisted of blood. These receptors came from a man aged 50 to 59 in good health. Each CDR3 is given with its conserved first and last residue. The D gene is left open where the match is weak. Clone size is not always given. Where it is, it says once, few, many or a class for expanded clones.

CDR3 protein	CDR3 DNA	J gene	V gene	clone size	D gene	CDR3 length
CASSLLGYQETQYF	TGTGCCAGCAGCTTATTGGGGTACCAAGAGACCCAGTACTTC	TRBJ2-5	TRBV11-2	NA	NA	14
CASSPPTVASPLHF	TGTGCCAGCTCACCACCGACGGTGGCTTCACCCCTCCACTTT	TRBJ1-6	TRBV18	NA	NA	14
CASSLRGGRNTEAFF	TGCGCCAGCAGCTTGAGGGGTGGTAGGAACACTGAAGCTTTCTTT	TRBJ1-1	TRBV5-1	NA	NA	15
CASSDNTPYEQYF	TGTGCCAGCTCGGATAATACCCCCTACGAGCAGTACTTC	TRBJ2-7	TRBV18	NA	NA	13
CASSFTEETQYF	TGTGCCAGCAGCTTCACTGAAGAGACCCAGTACTTC	TRBJ2-5	TRBV5-6	NA	NA	12
CASSEALRTNTEAFF	TGTGCCAGCAGTGAAGCGCTTCGGACGAACACTGAAGCTTTCTTT	TRBJ1-1	TRBV6-1	NA	NA	15
CASSSGPHLYGYTF	TGTGCCAGCAGTTCGGGCCCGCACCTTTATGGCTACACCTTC	TRBJ1-2	TRBV27	NA	NA	14
CASSFHNSGTSGEDNEQFF	TGTGCCAGCAGCTTCCACAATTCCGGGACTAGCGGGGAGGACAATGAGCAGTTCTTC	TRBJ2-1	TRBV11-3	few	TRBD2	19
CASSYSPDSSSYGYTF	TGTGCCAGCAGTTACTCCCCGGACAGCTCTAGCTATGGCTACACCTTC	TRBJ1-2	TRBV6-5	NA	NA	16
CAWSGTALEKLFF	TGTGCCTGGAGTGGGACAGCACTCGAAAAACTGTTTTTT	TRBJ1-4	TRBV30	NA	NA	13
CASSVYTGSPFF	TGTGCCAGCAGCGTTTATACCGGGAGCCCTTTCTTT	TRBJ1-1	TRBV9	once	NA	12
CATSRQGGTGNTIYF	TGTGCCACCAGCAGACAGGGGGGCACTGGAAACACCATATATTTT	TRBJ1-3	TRBV15	NA	TRBD1	15
CASTEDGEKLFF	TGTGCCAGCACGGAGGACGGGGAAAAACTGTTTTTT	TRBJ1-4	TRBV2	NA	NA	12
CASSNRDRARETQYF	TGTGCCAGCAGCAACCGGGACAGGGCTCGAGAGACCCAGTACTTC	TRBJ2-5	TRBV14	NA	TRBD1	15
CASSTGQGEFYGYTF	TGTGCCAGTAGCACCGGGCAGGGAGAATTCTATGGCTACACCTTC	TRBJ1-2	TRBV19	NA	NA	15
CASSLRLNQPQHF	TGTGCCAGCAGTTTAAGGCTAAATCAGCCCCAGCATTTT	TRBJ1-5	TRBV12-3/TRBV12-4	NA	NA	13
CASRPPGLAGGLPDF	TGTGCCAGCAGGCCTCCGGGACTAGCGGGGGGCTTGCCCGACTTC	TRBJ2-5	TRBV3-1/TRBV3-2	NA	TRBD2	15
CASKVSGVMNTEAFF	TGTGCCAGCAAGGTGTCAGGAGTCATGAACACTGAAGCTTTCTTT	TRBJ1-1	TRBV6-5	NA	NA	15
CASRGQGVREQFF	TGTGCCAGCAGAGGACAGGGGGTAAGGGAGCAGTTCTTC	TRBJ2-1	TRBV25-1	NA	TRBD1	13
CASSQTGGYGYTF	TGCGCCAGCAGCCAAACAGGGGGTTATGGCTACACCTTC	TRBJ1-2	TRBV4-1	NA	TRBD1	13
CASSLARGLKLSTEAFF	TGTGCCAGCAGCTTGGCCCGGGGGTTGAAACTGAGCACTGAAGCTTTCTTT	TRBJ1-1	TRBV5-4	once	NA	17
CASSLRPGPTYEQYF	TGTGCTAGCAGCTTACGGCCAGGGCCAACCTACGAGCAGTACTTC	TRBJ2-7	TRBV7-7	medium-sized	NA	15
CASSQIDEQFF	TGTGCCAGCAGCCAGATAGATGAGCAGTTCTTC	TRBJ2-1	TRBV5-6	NA	NA	11
CSVSGTGNYEQYF	TGCAGCGTTTCCGGGACAGGGAACTACGAGCAGTACTTC	TRBJ2-7	TRBV29-1	NA	TRBD1	13
CASSLDMGNTGELFF	TGTGCCAGCAGCTTAGATATGGGGAACACCGGGGAGCTGTTTTTT	TRBJ2-2	TRBV11-2	NA	NA	15
CAWSPLDTSEREAFF	TGTGCCTGGAGTCCCTTGGACACGAGCGAGCGTGAAGCTTTCTTT	TRBJ1-1	TRBV30	NA	NA	15
CASKGPPYEQYF	TGCGCCAGCAAAGGGCCACCCTACGAGCAGTACTTC	TRBJ2-7	TRBV10-2	NA	NA	12
CASSLATVVGIAEAFF	TGCGCCAGCAGCTTGGCCACGGTTGTTGGGATAGCTGAAGCTTTCTTT	TRBJ1-1	TRBV5-1	NA	NA	16
CAWSARGFSGGTDDEQFF	TGTGCCTGGAGTGCCCGGGGGTTTAGCGGGGGGACTGACGATGAGCAGTTCTTC	TRBJ2-1	TRBV30	NA	TRBD2	18
CASSPGTDQPQHF	TGTGCCAGCAGTCCAGGGACGGATCAGCCCCAGCATTTT	TRBJ1-5	TRBV27	NA	NA	13
CASSSSGPQETQYF	TGTGCCAGCAGCTCCTCCGGGCCTCAAGAGACCCAGTACTTC	TRBJ2-5	TRBV6-5	NA	NA	14
CASTNLNTEAFF	TGTGCCAGCACTAACCTGAACACTGAAGCTTTCTTT	TRBJ1-1	TRBV12-3/TRBV12-4	NA	NA	12
CASGGTTFSGNTIYF	TGTGCCAGCGGGGGTACTACCTTCTCTGGAAACACCATATATTTT	TRBJ1-3	TRBV6-5	once	NA	15
CATRLGVNLNQPQHF	TGTGCCACCCGTCTAGGAGTTAACCTTAATCAGCCCCAGCATTTT	TRBJ1-5	TRBV19	NA	NA	15
CATRDGLTMNTEAFF	TGTGCCACCAGGGACGGCCTTACCATGAACACTGAAGCTTTCTTT	TRBJ1-1	TRBV24-1	NA	NA	15
CATSRDLGTALPYGYTF	TGTGCCACCAGCAGAGACCTTGGGACAGCCCTTCCCTATGGCTACACCTTC	TRBJ1-2	TRBV15	NA	TRBD1	17
CASSRSGANVLTF	TGTGCCAGCAGCCGGTCTGGGGCCAACGTCCTGACTTTC	TRBJ2-6	TRBV27	NA	NA	13
CASSLYPGQGINEQYF	TGTGCCAGTAGCTTATACCCGGGACAGGGGATCAACGAGCAGTACTTC	TRBJ2-7	TRBV5-6	few	TRBD1	16
CASSPHMTGNEETQYF	TGTGCCAGCAGCCCACACATGACAGGGAACGAAGAGACCCAGTACTTC	TRBJ2-5	TRBV7-6	NA	TRBD1	16
CASSAASWTQYF	TGTGCCAGCAGTGCCGCTTCCTGGACCCAGTACTTC	TRBJ2-5	TRBV2	NA	NA	12
CASSQAPPGLAGPKDTQYF	TGCGCCAGCAGCCAAGCCCCCCCGGGACTAGCGGGGCCGAAGGATACGCAGTATTTT	TRBJ2-3	TRBV4-1	NA	TRBD2	19
CASSRQGDRYTF	TGTGCCAGCAGCCGACAGGGAGATCGCTACACCTTC	TRBJ1-2	TRBV6-5	once	TRBD1	12
CATSRGPHEQFF	TGTGCCACCAGCAGAGGACCCCATGAGCAGTTCTTC	TRBJ2-1	TRBV15	NA	NA	12
CASSLDGQGGGYTF	TGCGCCAGCAGCTTGGACGGACAGGGAGGCGGCTACACCTTC	TRBJ1-2	TRBV5-1	NA	TRBD1	14
CAISERGGGETQYF	TGTGCCATCAGTGAGAGGGGGGGCGGGGAGACCCAGTACTTC	TRBJ2-5	TRBV10-3	NA	NA	14
CASSLEGQFYEQYF	TGCGCCAGCAGCTTGGAAGGACAGTTTTACGAGCAGTACTTC	TRBJ2-7	TRBV5-1	NA	NA	14
CATQPGQGTSGAEAFF	TGTGCCACCCAGCCGGGACAGGGGACCTCAGGGGCTGAAGCTTTCTTT	TRBJ1-1	TRBV6-6	NA	TRBD1	16
CSVEMDRDGYTF	TGCAGCGTTGAAATGGACAGGGATGGCTACACCTTC	TRBJ1-2	TRBV29-1	NA	TRBD1	12
CAISESWEQGSPLHF	TGTGCCATCAGTGAGAGTTGGGAACAAGGGTCACCCCTCCACTTT	TRBJ1-6	TRBV10-3	NA	NA	15